At least ten counts were recorded for the clone carrying this T cell receptor beta chain. The antigen is not known. This entry comes from a study of early T cells in non-severe SARS-CoV-2 infection. The library protocol tagged individual cDNA molecules with unique molecular identifiers. One entry per CDR3 protein results from TCRdb running MiXCR on the 5' RACE reads. This repertoire shows about 27,000 distinct CDR3 sequences, 5% to 6.5% found once; its top ten account for approximately 4%. The CDR3 sequence is 14 residues long. V was trimmed by 6 bases and J by 0 bases, leaving 9 bases between them. The germline V gene encodes CDR1 WSHSY and CDR2 SAAADI. Study results and caveats: Matches to VDJdb favored anti-spike CD8 responses and missed private and CD4 specificities.

The rearrangement links TRBV10-2 to TRBJ1-5; D is possibly TRBD1 (6 bases). Sequenced material: whole blood. This TCR was sampled from an adult who was a healthcare worker with PCR-confirmed SARS-CoV-2 infection or an uninfected control (not recorded which). The CDR3 protein is CASRGADSNQPQHF. CDR3 nucleotides: TGCGCCAGCAGGGGGGCAGATAGCAATCAGCCCCAGCATTTT.